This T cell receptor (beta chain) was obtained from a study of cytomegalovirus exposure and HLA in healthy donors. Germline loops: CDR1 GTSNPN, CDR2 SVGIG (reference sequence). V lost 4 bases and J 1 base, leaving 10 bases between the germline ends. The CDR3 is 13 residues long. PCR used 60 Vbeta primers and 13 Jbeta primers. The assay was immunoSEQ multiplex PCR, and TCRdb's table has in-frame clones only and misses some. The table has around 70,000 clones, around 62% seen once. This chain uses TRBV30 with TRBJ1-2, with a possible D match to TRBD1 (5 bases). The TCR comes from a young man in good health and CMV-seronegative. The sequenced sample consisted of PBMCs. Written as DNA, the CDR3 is TGTGCCTGGAAACCAGGGAATAACTATGGCTACACCTTC. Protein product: CAWKPGNNYGYTF.